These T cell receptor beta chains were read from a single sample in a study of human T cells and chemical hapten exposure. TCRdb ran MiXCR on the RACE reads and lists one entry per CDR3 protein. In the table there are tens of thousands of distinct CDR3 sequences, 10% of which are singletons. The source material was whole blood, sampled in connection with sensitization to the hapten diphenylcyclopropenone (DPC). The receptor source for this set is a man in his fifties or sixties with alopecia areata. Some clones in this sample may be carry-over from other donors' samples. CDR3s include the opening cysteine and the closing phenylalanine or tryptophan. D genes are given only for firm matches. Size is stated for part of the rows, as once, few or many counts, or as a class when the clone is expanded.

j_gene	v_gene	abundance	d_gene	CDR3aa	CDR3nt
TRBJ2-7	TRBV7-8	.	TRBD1	CASSADRGQAEQYF	TGTGCCAGCAGCGCGGACAGGGGGCAGGCCGAGCAGTACTTC
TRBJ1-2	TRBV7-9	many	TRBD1	CASPRQGGVGYTF	TGTGCCAGCCCCCGACAGGGAGGCGTTGGCTACACCTTC
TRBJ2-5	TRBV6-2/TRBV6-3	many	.	CASSYSKASETQYF	TGTGCCAGCAGTTACTCAAAAGCGTCGGAGACCCAGTACTTC
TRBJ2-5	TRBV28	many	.	CASRTLLGRILQETQYF	TGTGCCAGCAGGACGTTGTTAGGCAGGATACTCCAAGAGACCCAGTACTTC
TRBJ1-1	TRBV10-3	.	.	CAISESSLGGGWNTEAFF	TGTGCCATCAGTGAGTCGAGTCTGGGGGGAGGTTGGAACACTGAAGCTTTCTTT
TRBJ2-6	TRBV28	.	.	CASRRFAGADGANVLTF	TGTGCCAGCAGGCGTTTTGCGGGGGCGGATGGGGCCAACGTCCTGACTTTC
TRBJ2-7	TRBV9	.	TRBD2	CASSVGEGRRDEQYF	TGTGCCAGCAGCGTAGGGGAGGGGAGAAGGGACGAGCAGTACTTC
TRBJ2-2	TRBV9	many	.	CASSVGRFTNTGELFF	TGTGCCAGCAGCGTTGGACGGTTCACGAACACCGGGGAGCTGTTTTTT
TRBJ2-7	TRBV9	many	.	CASSVGGAVSEQYF	TGTGCCAGCAGCGTAGGGGGCGCGGTATCCGAGCAGTACTTC
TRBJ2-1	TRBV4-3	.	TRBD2	CASSQGLAGYNEQFF	TGCGCCAGCAGCCAAGGGTTAGCGGGATACAATGAGCAGTTCTTC
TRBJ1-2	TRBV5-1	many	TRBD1	CASSNRQGGYGYTF	TGCGCCAGCAGCAACAGACAGGGCGGCTATGGCTACACCTTC
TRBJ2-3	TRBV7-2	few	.	CASSLFTWGPSTDTQYF	TGTGCCAGCAGCTTATTTACGTGGGGCCCTAGCACAGATACGCAGTATTTT
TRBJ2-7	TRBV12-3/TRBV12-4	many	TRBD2	CASSSLAGGNEQYF	TGTGCCAGCAGTTCCCTGGCGGGAGGAAACGAGCAGTACTTC
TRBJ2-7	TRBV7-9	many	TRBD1	CASSFGPGGEQYF	TGTGCCAGCAGCTTTGGCCCAGGGGGCGAGCAGTACTTC
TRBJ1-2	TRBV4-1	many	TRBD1	CASSPRTGGANGYTF	TGCGCCAGCAGCCCCCGGACAGGGGGCGCGAATGGCTACACCTTC
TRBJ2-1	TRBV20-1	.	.	CSGRMTLPEQFF	TGCAGCGGGAGAATGACCCTTCCGGAGCAGTTCTTC
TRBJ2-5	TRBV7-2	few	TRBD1	CASSLVQGDRETQYF	TGTGCCAGCAGCTTAGTCCAGGGGGACCGGGAGACCCAGTACTTC
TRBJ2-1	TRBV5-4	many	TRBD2	CASSLDGGFDNEQFF	TGTGCCAGCAGCTTGGACGGGGGGTTTGACAATGAGCAGTTCTTC
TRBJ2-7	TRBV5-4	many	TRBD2	CASSLYGAGGQGDYEQYF	TGTGCCAGCAGCTTGTACGGTGCGGGAGGGCAGGGAGACTACGAGCAGTACTTC
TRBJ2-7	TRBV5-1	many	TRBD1	CASRGTGSYEQYF	TGCGCCAGCAGGGGGACAGGTTCCTACGAGCAGTACTTC
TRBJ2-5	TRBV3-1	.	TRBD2	CASSPRGGGETQYF	TGTGCCAGCAGCCCCCGGGGGGGTGGGGAGACCCAGTACTTC
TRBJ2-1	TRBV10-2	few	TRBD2	CASSNIAGGDNEQFF	TGCGCCAGCAGTAACATCGCGGGAGGGGATAATGAGCAGTTCTTC
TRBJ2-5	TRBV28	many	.	CASRMQGKETQYF	TGTGCCAGCAGGATGCAGGGTAAAGAGACCCAGTACTTC
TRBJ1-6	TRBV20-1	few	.	CSASPRGQFHSPLHF	TGCAGTGCTAGCCCCCGCGGACAGTTTCATTCACCCCTCCACTTT
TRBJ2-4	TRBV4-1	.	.	CASSQFPDLWSIQYF	TGCGCCAGCAGCCAGTTCCCCGACCTTTGGAGCATTCAGTACTTC
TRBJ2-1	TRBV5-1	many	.	CASRDGGKQFF	TGCGCCAGCAGGGACGGGGGAAAGCAGTTCTTC
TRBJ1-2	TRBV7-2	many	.	CASSSYDNNGYTF	TGTGCCAGCAGCTCCTACGACAACAATGGCTACACCTTC
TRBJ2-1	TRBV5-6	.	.	CASSLERSYNEQFF	TGTGCCAGCAGCTTGGAGAGGTCCTACAATGAGCAGTTCTTC
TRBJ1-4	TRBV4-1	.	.	CASSLRGRGAVNEKLFF	TGCGCCAGCAGCCTAAGGGGCCGGGGCGCGGTAAATGAAAAACTGTTTTTT
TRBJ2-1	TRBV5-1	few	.	CASSLDRVEDNEQFF	TGCGCCAGCAGCTTGGACAGGGTCGAGGACAATGAGCAGTTCTTC
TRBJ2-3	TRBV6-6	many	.	CASSYSIGGGTDTQYF	TGTGCCAGCAGTTACTCTATAGGAGGGGGCACAGATACGCAGTATTTT
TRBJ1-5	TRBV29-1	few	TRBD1	CSAGQGNQPQHF	TGCAGCGCAGGACAGGGCAATCAGCCCCAGCATTTT
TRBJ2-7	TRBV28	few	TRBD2	CASSLYASVVAGATYEQYF	TGTGCCAGCAGTTTATACGCCTCGGTCGTAGCGGGAGCGACCTACGAGCAGTACTTC
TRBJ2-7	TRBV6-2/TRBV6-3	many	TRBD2	CASTGSSGGSYEQYF	TGTGCCAGCACCGGCTCTAGCGGAGGCTCCTACGAGCAGTACTTC
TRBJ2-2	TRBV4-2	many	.	CASSQDRVRGVTGELFF	TGTGCCAGCAGCCAAGATCGGGTCAGGGGGGTCACCGGGGAGCTGTTTTTT
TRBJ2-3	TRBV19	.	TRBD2	CASSWSGTSGSTTDTQYF	TGTGCCAGTAGTTGGTCCGGGACTAGCGGGAGTACAACAGATACGCAGTATTTT
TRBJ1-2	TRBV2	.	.	CASSAPGIYYGYTF	TGTGCCAGCAGTGCTCCAGGGATTTACTATGGCTACACCTTC
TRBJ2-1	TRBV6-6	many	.	CASTHTGARNEQFF	TGTGCCAGCACCCATACGGGGGCGAGGAATGAGCAGTTCTTC
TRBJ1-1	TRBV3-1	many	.	CASSRQGRITEAFF	TGTGCCAGCAGCCGCCAGGGGCGAATCACTGAAGCTTTCTTT
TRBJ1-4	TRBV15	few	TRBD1	CATSPGQGGEKLFF	TGTGCTACCAGCCCGGGACAGGGGGGTGAAAAACTGTTTTTT
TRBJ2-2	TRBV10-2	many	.	CASSSVGTGELFF	TGCGCCAGCAGCTCCGTTGGGACCGGGGAGCTGTTTTTT
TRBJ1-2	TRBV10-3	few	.	CASLAWEGYGYTF	TGTGCCAGCCTCGCTTGGGAAGGGTATGGCTACACCTTC
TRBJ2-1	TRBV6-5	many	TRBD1	CASSYSTGGVYNEQFF	TGTGCCAGCAGTTACTCGACAGGGGGAGTATACAATGAGCAGTTCTTC
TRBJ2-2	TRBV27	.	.	CASGRGNTGELFF	TGTGCCTCAGGCCGGGGTAACACCGGGGAGCTGTTTTTT
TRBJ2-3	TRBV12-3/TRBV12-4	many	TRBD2	CASSTSGGLADTQYF	TGTGCCAGCAGTACTAGCGGGGGGTTGGCAGATACGCAGTATTTT
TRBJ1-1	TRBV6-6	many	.	CASSYSQNTEAFF	TGTGCCAGCAGTTACTCCCAGAACACTGAAGCTTTCTTT
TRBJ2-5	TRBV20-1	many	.	CSGLSAQETQYF	TGCAGTGGTCTCTCCGCCCAAGAGACCCAGTACTTC
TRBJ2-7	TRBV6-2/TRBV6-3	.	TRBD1	CASSYPYRGYEQYF	TGTGCCAGCAGTTACCCCTACAGGGGCTACGAGCAGTACTTC